This TCR beta chain was identified in a study of blood T cell repertoires in COVID-19. Study summary: Samples representing acute and convalescent COVID-19 were sourced from the United States, Italy and Spain. T cells, B-cell-depleted T cells, or PBMCs supplied cDNA or gDNA.

Source study methods: Estimated nucleated cell counts came from reference gene primer amplification. Libraries were prepared by immunoSEQ multiplex PCR; TCRdb keeps only in-frame clonotypes and omits some of them. V and J calls and clone size are given by that table; D and trimming were obtained from the DNA. This repertoire shows a few hundred thousand clones, approximately 88% found once; its top ten account for 2% to 2.5%. What was sequenced was peripheral blood. This sequence was found in a man over 45 with acute or convalescent COVID-19.

The chain's CDR3 is CASSLRLLTGGSTGELFF. As DNA, the CDR3 is TGTGCCAGCAGCCTTCGGCTCCTGACAGGGGGCAGCACCGGGGAGCTGTTTTTT. The rearrangement links TRBV7-9 to TRBJ2-2; TRBD1 matches 10 bases. Trimming cost V 5 bases and J 4 bases; bases outside gene matches: 13. The CDR3 runs 18 residues. The germline gives CDR1 SEHNR, CDR2 FQNEAQ (reference sequence).